This T cell receptor beta chain was documented in a study of blood T cell repertoires in COVID-19. Across the whole study: T cells, B-cell-depleted T cells, or PBMCs supplied cDNA or gDNA.

TCRdb's copy holds only in-frame clones and misses some; the assay was immunoSEQ multiplex PCR. Of some 190,000 clones listed, 85% to 90% are singletons. This clone appeared once. The germline V gene has CDR1 LNHNV and CDR2 YYDKDF (reference sequence). V lost 2 bases and J 1 base, leaving 5 bases between the germline ends. The CDR3 has 13 amino acids. The participants were between about 18 and 95 years old and came from about two dozen US areas. Input material: PBMCs or T cells enriched from blood (not recorded which). The chain has TRBV15 and TRBJ1-1, with D possibly being TRBD1 (5 bases). The receptor was isolated from a woman aged 40-49 years in a cohort exposed to, infected with or recovered from COVID-19 (not recorded which). For the CDR3, the DNA is TGTGCCACCAGCAGAACAGGGAACACTGAAGCTTTCTTT. This encodes CATSRTGNTEAFF.